This T cell receptor beta chain came from a study of T cell responses to AZD1222 COVID-19 vaccine. V was cut by 3 bases and J by 5 bases, with 19 bases left in between. Germline-derived CDR1 and CDR2 are SNHLY and FYNNEI. CDR3 length: 17 residues. Produced via immunoSEQ multiplex PCR; TCRdb's table is partial and in-frame only. The sample contains almost 70,000 clones, 80% of which appear only once. The clonotype comes from an adult who received the AZD1222 COVID-19 vaccine. The genes are TRBV2 and TRBJ2-2; D not resolved. The sequenced sample was peripheral blood, obtained 28 days after the second AZD1222 dose. The CDR3 DNA sequence: TGTGCCAGCAGTGAGGAATCGCAGGAAGGGTGGACCGGGGAGCTGTTTTTT. Protein: CASSEESQEGWTGELFF.